Given below is one T cell receptor (beta chain) in context. Which antigen it targets is not known. No quality values exist for individual bases; no much larger clone is one base distant. This sample stems from a study of technical replicates of blood from a handful of donors (dated 2017 in TCRdb). Library preparation was by the immunoSEQ multiplex PCR assay. Sourced from immuneACCESS, this table was stored by TCRdb with only in-frame sequences that have V and J called. A share of the clones is absent; for the studies checked, an unresolved V gene accounts for under half, and the remainder has no known explanation. This sample gives roughly 14,000 clones in total; roughly 80% of them show up just once. Around 13% of the sample lies in the top ten. The CDR3 holds 18 amino acids from the cysteine to the phenylalanine. The kept DNA is CDR3 alone, 54 bases in frame from the first base. The junction shows trimming of 1 base on V and 9 bases on J, plus 28 bases between the germline ends. Per the germline V gene (reference sequence), MNHEY is the CDR1 and SMNVEV is the CDR2.

Rearrangement joined TRBV27 to TRBJ2-7; the D segment could be TRBD1, given 6 matching bases. The source is a human donor in good health. Sample: PBMCs. The nucleotide sequence reads TGTGCCAGCAGTTTATACCACTTAAAGGGGGATCTAGCCAACCCGCAGTACTTC. Translated, this is CASSLYHLKGDLANPQYF.